These 17 T cell receptor beta chains were sequenced from one sample in a study of blood T cell repertoires in COVID-19. Data came from immunoSEQ multiplex PCR; TCRdb stores just in-frame clones and leaves some out. The sample has 250,000 to 400,000 clones, approximately 81% seen once. The sample consisted of PBMCs or T cells enriched from blood (not recorded which). These receptors originate from a woman in her 30s who had been exposed to COVID-19.

The chain carries TRBV10-3 and TRBJ2-7, with a possible D match to TRBD2 (6 bases). The length of the CDR3 is 14 residues. V was trimmed by 6 bases and J by 3 bases, leaving 15 bases between them. Per the germline V gene, CDR1 is ENHRY and CDR2 is SYGVKD. The CDR3 coding sequence is TGTGCCATCAGGACGGACGAAGCGGGCTACGAGCAGTACTTC. This sequence encodes CAIRTDEAGYEQYF.

The V and J genes are TRBV4-2 and TRBJ1-5; TRBD1 is a possible D gene (5 bases). Germline V gene lookup returns CDR1 LGHNA and CDR2 YNFKEQ. This CDR3 is built from 14 residues. The V and J ends lost 8 bases and 4 bases respectively, with 15 bases between them. The CDR3 DNA reads as TGTGCCAGCCGCGCCCAGGGATCGAATCAGCCCCAGCATTTT. It encodes CASRAQGSNQPQHF.

The V and J genes are TRBV11-2 and TRBJ2-7, with D possibly being TRBD1 (5 bases). Germline loops: CDR1 SGHAT, CDR2 FQNNGV. The CDR3 has 13 amino acids. V lost 1 base and J lost 1, with 5 bases in between. The CDR3 protein is CASSLGQSYEQYF. CDR3 nucleotide sequence: TGTGCCAGCAGCTTAGGACAGTCCTACGAGCAGTACTTC.

The CDR3, as DNA: TGTGCCAGCAGCAACCAGGGATTTGAAGCTTTCTTT. Protein sequence: CASSNQGFEAFF. The chain joins TRBV6-5 to TRBJ1-1; D is possibly TRBD1 (5 bases). Germline V gene lookup returns CDR1 MNHEY and CDR2 SVGAGI. The CDR3 contains 12 residues. The ends were cut back, 6 bases at V and 7 bases at J, with 12 bases in the middle.

In this sample, this clone turned up once. This same CDR3 is encoded by further DNA sequences in the sample. This chain links TRBV5-4 with TRBJ1-3, with 7 nucleotides matching TRBD1. Germline-derived CDR1 and CDR2 are SGHNT and YYREEE (reference sequence). The J segment lost 1 base and the V segment lost 4 bases, leaving 2 bases of the junction unmatched. The CDR3 consists of 14 residues. This chain's CDR3 is CASSQTGSGNTIYF. CDR3 DNA sequence: TGTGCCAGCAGCCAGACAGGGTCTGGAAACACCATATATTTT.

The chain links TRBV20-1 to TRBJ2-7, with unresolved D. CDR1 DFQATT and CDR2 SNEGSKA come from the germline V gene (reference sequence). The V and J ends lost 5 bases and 3 bases respectively, with 8 bases between them. This CDR3 comprises 11 residues. CDR3 residues: CSAHENYEQYF. The DNA of the CDR3 is TGCAGTGCTCATGAGAACTACGAGCAGTACTTC.

V gene TRBV4-2 combines with J gene TRBJ2-1, with 14 positions matching TRBD2. The V and J ends lost 4 bases and 8 bases, in that order; junction bases with no gene match: 4. CDR1 and CDR2 from the germline V gene are LGHNA and YNFKEQ. There are 15 residues in the CDR3. The CDR3 DNA reads TGTGCCAGCAGCCTAGGGACTAGCGGGGGAGATGAGCAGTTCTTC. This sequence encodes CASSLGTSGGDEQFF.

CDR3 loop: CASSSRDRAGYSNQPQHF. Here the CDR3 DNA reads TGTGCCAGCAGCAGCCGGGACAGGGCTGGGTATAGCAATCAGCCCCAGCATTTT. This chain connects TRBV4-2 to TRBJ1-5; 9 nucleotides agree with TRBD1. Germline V gene sequence: CDR1 LGHNA, CDR2 YNFKEQ. After removal of 5 bases from V and 0 bases from J, the junction contained 11 bases not matched to a gene. The CDR3 is 18 residues long.

V usage is TRBV5-1 and J usage is TRBJ1-2; D gene ambiguous. The V and J ends lost 5 bases and 3 bases respectively, with 11 bases between them. CDR1 SGHRS and CDR2 YFSETQ come from the germline V gene. CDR3 length: 13 residues. The CDR3 DNA reads as TGCGCCAGCAGTTATGGCGGGGACTATGGCTACACCTTC. Residues: CASSYGGDYGYTF. Variable domain in full (rest from reference TRBV5-1 and TRBJ1-2): KAGVTQTPRYLIKTRGQQVTLSCSPISGHRSVSWYQQTPGQGLQFLFEYFSETQRNKGNFPGRFSGRQFSNSRSEMNVSTLELGDSALYLCASSYGGDYGYTFGSGTRLTVV.

J is TRBJ2-7 and V is TRBV30; maybe TRBD1 (5 bases). CDR1 GTSNPN and CDR2 SVGIG come from the germline V gene (reference sequence). The CDR3 loop spans 14 amino acids. V was cut by 6 bases and J by 4 bases, with 19 bases left in between. In nucleotides, the CDR3 is TGTGCCTGCAAACCCCCGAGACAGACATACGAGCAGTACTTC. It encodes CACKPPRQTYEQYF.

The DNA for the CDR3 is TGTGCCAGCAGGAATTGGAGGTTTGTCGAGCAGTACTTC. As protein: CASRNWRFVEQYF. The chain carries TRBV6-5 and TRBJ2-7, with D possibly TRBD2 on 5 matching bases. V shed 6 bases and J shed 6 bases, with 15 bases lying between them. In germline, CDR1 is MNHEY, CDR2 SVGAGI. This CDR3 spans 13 amino acids.

This chain joins TRBV19 and TRBJ2-7, with no clear D. V gave up 3 bases and J gave up 3 bases, with 6 bases separating them. The CDR3 length is 12 residues. Germline V CDR1 and CDR2: LNHDA, SQIVND (reference sequence). CDR3 sequence (DNA): TGTGCCAGTAGTATGCCTAACTACGAGCAGTACTTC. This codes for CASSMPNYEQYF.

DNA of the CDR3: TGTGCCAGCAGTTCAACAGGCACAGAAAACACTGAAGCTTTCTTT. Translated, it gives CASSSTGTENTEAFF. The chain carries TRBV6-5 and TRBJ1-1; D might be TRBD1 (5 bases). The CDR3 extends over 15 amino acids. Germline CDR1 reads MNHEY; CDR2 reads SVGAGI. Trimming cost V 4 bases and J 2 bases, with 14 bases left between them.

This clone came up once. Other nucleotide sequences from this sample produce the same CDR3. The rearrangement joins TRBV3-1 (or the pseudogene TRBV3-2) to TRBJ1-2, with 9 positions matching TRBD1. Germline V gene data show CDR1 as LGHDT and CDR2 as YNNKEL (reference sequence). J gave up 6 bases and V 4 bases, and 3 bases lay outside the gene matches. The CDR3 loop spans 13 amino acids. CDR3 sequence (DNA): TGTGCCAGCAGCCTCGGACAGGGGAATGGCTACACCTTC. Translating it yields CASSLGQGNGYTF.

This chain uses TRBV7-3 with TRBJ2-2; D may be TRBD1 (5 bases). Trimming removed 2 bases from V and 6 bases from J, with 13 bases in between. The length of the CDR3 is 15 residues. Germline CDR1 reads SGHTA; CDR2 reads FQGTGA. The CDR3 loop is CASSLFAGYAGELFF. The CDR3 DNA reads TGTGCCAGCAGCTTATTTGCAGGGTACGCCGGGGAGCTGTTTTTT.

This clone was seen just once. V is TRBV9 and J is TRBJ2-7, with TRBD2 matching over 7 bases. This CDR3 is 14 amino acids long. Germline V gene data show CDR1 as SGDLS and CDR2 as YYNGEE. J lost 4 bases, V lost 3 bases, and 7 bases had no gene match. The chain's CDR3 is CASSGGGNIYEQYF. CDR3 coding DNA: TGTGCCAGCAGCGGGGGAGGGAATATTTACGAGCAGTACTTC. The full variable domain, rest sourced from reference TRBV9 and TRBJ2-7, is DSGVTQTPKHLITATGQRVTLRCSPRSGDLSVYWYQQSLDQGLQFLIQYYNGEERAKGNILERFSAQQFPDLHSELNLSSLELGDSALYFCASSGGGNIYEQYFGPGTRLTVT.

The V gene is TRBV24-1, the J gene TRBJ2-7; TRBD1 matches at 10 bases. Unmatched junction bases numbered 12, after V lost 3 bases and J lost 5 bases. This CDR3 comprises 17 residues. Germline CDR1 reads KGHDR; CDR2 reads SFDVKD. The CDR3 DNA follows: TGTGCCACCAGTGATGGCTTGGGACAGGGGTACTTAGACGAGCAGTACTTC. Protein sequence: CATSDGLGQGYLDEQYF.